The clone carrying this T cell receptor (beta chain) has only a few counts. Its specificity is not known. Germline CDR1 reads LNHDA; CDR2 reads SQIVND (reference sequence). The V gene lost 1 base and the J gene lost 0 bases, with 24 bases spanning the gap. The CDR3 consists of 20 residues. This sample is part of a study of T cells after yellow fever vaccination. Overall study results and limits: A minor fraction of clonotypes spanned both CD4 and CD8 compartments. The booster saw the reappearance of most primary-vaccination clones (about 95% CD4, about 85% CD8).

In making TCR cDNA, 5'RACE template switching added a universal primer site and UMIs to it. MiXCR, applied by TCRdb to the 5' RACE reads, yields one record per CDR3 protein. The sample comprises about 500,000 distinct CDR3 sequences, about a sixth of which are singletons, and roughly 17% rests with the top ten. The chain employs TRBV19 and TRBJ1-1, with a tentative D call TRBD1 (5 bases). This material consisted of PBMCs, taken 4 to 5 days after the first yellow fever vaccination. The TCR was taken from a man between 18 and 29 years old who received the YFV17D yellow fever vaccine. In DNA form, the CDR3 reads TGTGCCAGTAGTATAGTTACCCGACAGCAAGTATTTACCTTGAACACTGAAGCTTTCTTT. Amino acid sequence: CASSIVTRQQVFTLNTEAFF.